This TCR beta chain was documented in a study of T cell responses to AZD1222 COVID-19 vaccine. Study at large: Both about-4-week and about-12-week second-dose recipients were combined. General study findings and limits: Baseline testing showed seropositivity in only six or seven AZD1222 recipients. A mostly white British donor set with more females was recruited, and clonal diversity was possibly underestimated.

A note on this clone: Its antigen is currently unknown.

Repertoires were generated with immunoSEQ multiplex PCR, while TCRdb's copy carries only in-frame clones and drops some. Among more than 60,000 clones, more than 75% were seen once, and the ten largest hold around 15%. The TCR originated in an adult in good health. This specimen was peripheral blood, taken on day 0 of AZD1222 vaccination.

The CDR3 is CASSFAEVYYEQYF. The CDR3 DNA sequence: TGCGCCAGCAGCTTCGCGGAGGTCTACTACGAGCAGTACTTC. The V call is TRBV5-1, the J call TRBJ2-7; tentatively, D is TRBD2 (5 bases). The V gene lost 2 bases and the J gene lost 3 bases, with 12 bases spanning the gap. Germline values: CDR1 SGHRS, CDR2 YFSETQ. The CDR3 runs 14 residues.